The 9 T cell receptor beta chains presented below share a single source sample, sequenced in a study of memory CD4+ T cells and cytomegalovirus serostatus. The sort gate was single viable CD3+CD4+CD8-CD45RO+ cells for memory CD4+ T cells. Assay used: immunoSEQ multiplex PCR; TCRdb lists only in-frame clones, some missing. The table lists some 73,000 clones, 75% to 85% of them singletons. Source material: memory CD4+ T cells from blood. The receptor set was obtained from an adult in good health and CMV-seropositive.

The rearrangement links TRBV5-1 to TRBJ2-1, with TRBD2 matching over 11 bases. Germline V gene lookup returns CDR1 SGHRS and CDR2 YFSETQ. The J segment lost 6 bases and the V segment lost 3 bases, leaving 8 bases of the junction unmatched. CDR3 length: 16 residues. The CDR3 sequence: CASSSKTSGNTNEQFF. The CDR3 coding sequence is TGCGCCAGCAGCTCGAAGACTAGCGGGAATACCAATGAGCAGTTCTTC.

A single count supports this clone. The rearrangement uses TRBV27 and TRBJ2-3, with 13 bases lining up with TRBD2. The V and J ends lost 3 bases and 8 bases, in that order; junction bases with no gene match: 14. CDR3 length equals 18 residues. Germline CDR1 is MNHEY and CDR2 is SMNVEV (reference sequence). CDR3 nucleotide sequence: TGTGCCAGCAGTTTCCAAGGACTAGCGGGGGTCTCCCGGGCTACGCAGTATTTT. Protein: CASSFQGLAGVSRATQYF.

This clone was detected only once. The chain uses TRBV10-3 and TRBJ2-1; 9 nucleotides agree with TRBD2. V dropped 2 bases and J dropped 6; count of bases not matched to a gene: 11. Looked up from germline, CDR1 is ENHRY and CDR2 is SYGVKD. The CDR3 length is 17 residues. As DNA, the CDR3 is TGTGCCATCAGTGAGCCAGATCGGGGACTAGCCGGCAATGAGCAGTTCTTC. Amino acid sequence: CAISEPDRGLAGNEQFF.

The rearrangement links TRBV10-3 to TRBJ1-3, with D possibly being TRBD1 (5 bases). This CDR3 comprises 16 residues. Germline V gene data show CDR1 as ENHRY and CDR2 as SYGVKD. Trimming took 10 bases from V and 4 from J, leaving 23 bases between them. For the CDR3, the DNA is TGTGCCACCAAAGGGCTGGGACTTATCGTCGGAAACACCATATATTTT. It codes for CATKGLGLIVGNTIYF.

The chain combines TRBV10-3 with TRBJ1-4; D remains unclear. The CDR3 sequence is 13 residues long. CDR1 and CDR2 (germline): ENHRY, SYGVKD. Deletions cut 7 bases from V and 10 bases from J, with 16 bases between. CDR3 coding DNA: TGTGCCATCAAGGGTCTCCAGGATGGAAAACTGTTTTTT. Translation: CAIKGLQDGKLFF.

The DNA for the CDR3 is TGTGCCAGTAGTCTACAGGGTTCTCACAATGAGCAGTTCTTC. Its translation is CASSLQGSHNEQFF. The chain joins TRBV19 to TRBJ2-1; TRBD1 is a possible D gene (6 bases). This CDR3 spans 14 amino acids. CDR1 is LNHDA and CDR2 is SQIVND in the germline V gene (reference sequence). Deletions cut 5 bases from V and 5 bases from J, with 13 bases between. Combining the CDR3 with reference TRBV19 and TRBJ2-1 gives the whole variable domain DGGITQSPKYLFRKEGQNVTLSCEQNLNHDAMYWYRQDPGQGLRLIYYSQIVNDFQKGDIAEGYSVSREKKESFPLTVTSAQKNPTAFYLCASSLQGSHNEQFFGPGTRLTVL.

The chain couples TRBV19 to TRBJ1-2; 10 bases line up with TRBD1. Germline V gene data show CDR1 as LNHDA and CDR2 as SQIVND (reference sequence). The CDR3 is 15 residues long. Trimming at V came to 6 bases and at J to 8 bases, leaving 12 bases not matched to a gene. This CDR3 reads CASSNQGTGVNGYTF. The DNA of the CDR3 is TGTGCCAGTAGCAACCAGGGGACAGGGGTGAACGGCTACACCTTC. The full variable domain, in which reference TRBV19 and TRBJ1-2 provide the parts outside the CDR3, is DGGITQSPKYLFRKEGQNVTLSCEQNLNHDAMYWYRQDPGQGLRLIYYSQIVNDFQKGDIAEGYSVSREKKESFPLTVTSAQKNPTAFYLCASSNQGTGVNGYTFGSGTRLTVV.

The rearrangement links TRBV11-3 to TRBJ1-2; a possible D gene is TRBD1 (6 bases). The germline CDR1 and CDR2 sequences are SGHNT and YENEEA. V was shortened by 2 bases and J by 7 bases, with 11 bases between the two germline ends. The CDR3 sequence is 13 residues long. The DNA for the CDR3 is TGTGCCAGCAGCTTACAGGGGTTGGTTGGCTACACCTTC. Its translation: CASSLQGLVGYTF.

The CDR3 region has the DNA TGTGCCAGTAGTATAGGGGCCAGGGAAGAGACCCAGTACTTC. As protein: CASSIGAREETQYF. The genes are TRBV19 and TRBJ2-5; the D gene is possibly TRBD1 (5 bases). This CDR3 is built from 14 residues. Germline CDR1 LNHDA, CDR2 SQIVND (reference sequence). V gave up 1 base and J gave up 3 bases, with 9 bases separating them.